The clone carrying this T cell receptor beta chain showed up many times. What it recognizes is unknown. Other DNA sequences in the same sample also yield this CDR3. This sample was included in a study of beta chain features in type 1 diabetes. Study findings and constraints: TCRB CDR3 length was moderately but significantly reduced in all four CD4+ subsets of Type 1 diabetes patients. A potential influence of HLA type upon TCRB rearrangement remained unresolved herein.

V lost 0 bases and J 0 bases, leaving 4 bases between the germline ends. The CDR3 spans 15 residues. Germline-derived CDR1 and CDR2 are SGHNT and YYREEE (reference sequence). cDNA synthesis used the whole RNA isolate, giving expressed TCRB sequences. Sequencing used immunoSEQ multiplex PCR; TCRdb keeps in-frame clones, though not all of them. Among hundreds of thousands of clones listed, 12% to 15% were seen once. This TCR was recovered from a man aged 25-45 years in good health. Specimen: central memory CD4+ T cells from blood. V and J are TRBV5-4 and TRBJ2-6, with D uncertain. The CDR3 loop is CASSLDRSGANVLTF. CDR3 in DNA: TGTGCCAGCAGCTTGGACCGCTCTGGGGCCAACGTCCTGACTTTC.